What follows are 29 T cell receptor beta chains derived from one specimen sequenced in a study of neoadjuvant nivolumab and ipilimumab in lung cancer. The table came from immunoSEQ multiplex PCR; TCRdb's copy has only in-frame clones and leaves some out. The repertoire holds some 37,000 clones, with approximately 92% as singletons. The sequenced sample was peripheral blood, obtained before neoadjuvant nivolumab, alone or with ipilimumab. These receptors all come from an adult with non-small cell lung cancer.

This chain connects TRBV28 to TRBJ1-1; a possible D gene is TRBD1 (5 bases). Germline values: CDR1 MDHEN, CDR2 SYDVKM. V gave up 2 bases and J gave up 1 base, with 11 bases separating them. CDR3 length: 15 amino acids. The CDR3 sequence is CASSLGEGQNTEAFF. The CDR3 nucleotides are TGTGCCAGCAGTTTAGGCGAGGGGCAGAACACTGAAGCTTTCTTT.

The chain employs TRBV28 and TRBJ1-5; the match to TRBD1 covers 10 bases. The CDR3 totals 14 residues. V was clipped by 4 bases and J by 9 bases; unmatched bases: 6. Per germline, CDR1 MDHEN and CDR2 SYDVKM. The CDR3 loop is CASSWGQGTWPQHF. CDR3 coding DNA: TGTGCCAGCAGTTGGGGACAGGGGACCTGGCCCCAGCATTTT. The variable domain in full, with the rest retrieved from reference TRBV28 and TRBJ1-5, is DVKVTQSSRYLVKRTGEKVFLECVQDMDHENMFWYRQDPGLGLRLIYFSYDVKMKEKGDIPEGYSVSREKKERFSLILESASTNQTSMYLCASSWGQGTWPQHFGDGTRLSIL.

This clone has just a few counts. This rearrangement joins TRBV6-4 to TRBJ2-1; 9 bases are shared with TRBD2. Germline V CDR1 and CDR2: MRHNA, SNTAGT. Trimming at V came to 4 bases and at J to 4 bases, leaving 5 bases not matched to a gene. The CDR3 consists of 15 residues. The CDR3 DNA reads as TGTGCCAGCAGTGTTGAAGCGGGAGGATACAATGAGCAGTTCTTC. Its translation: CASSVEAGGYNEQFF.

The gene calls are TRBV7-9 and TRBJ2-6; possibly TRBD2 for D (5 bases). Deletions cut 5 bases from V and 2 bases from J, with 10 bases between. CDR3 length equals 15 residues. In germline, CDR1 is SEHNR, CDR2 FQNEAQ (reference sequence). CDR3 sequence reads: CASSVEGAGANVLTF. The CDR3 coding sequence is TGTGCCAGCAGCGTAGAGGGAGCTGGGGCCAACGTCCTGACTTTC.

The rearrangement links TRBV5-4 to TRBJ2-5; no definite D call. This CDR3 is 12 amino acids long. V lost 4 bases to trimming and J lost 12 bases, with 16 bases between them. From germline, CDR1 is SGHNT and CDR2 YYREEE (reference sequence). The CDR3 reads CASSLGVVPKYF. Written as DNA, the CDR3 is TGTGCCAGCAGCCTTGGGGTGGTCCCTAAGTACTTC.

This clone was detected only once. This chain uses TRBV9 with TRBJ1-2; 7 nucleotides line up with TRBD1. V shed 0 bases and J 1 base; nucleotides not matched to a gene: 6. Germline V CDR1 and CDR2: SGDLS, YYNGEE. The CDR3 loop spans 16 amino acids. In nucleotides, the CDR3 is TGTGCCAGCAGCGTAGCCGCGGGACAGATTAACTATGGCTACACCTTC. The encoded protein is CASSVAAGQINYGYTF.

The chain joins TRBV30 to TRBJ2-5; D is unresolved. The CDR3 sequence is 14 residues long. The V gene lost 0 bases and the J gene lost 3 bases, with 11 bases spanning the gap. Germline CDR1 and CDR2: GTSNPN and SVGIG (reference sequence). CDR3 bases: TGTGCCTGGAGTGTAGGCCTACATGAAGAGACCCAGTACTTC. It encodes CAWSVGLHEETQYF. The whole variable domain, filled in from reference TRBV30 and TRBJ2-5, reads SQTIHQWPATLVQPVGSPLSLECTVEGTSNPNLYWYRQAAGRGLQLLFYSVGIGQISSEVPQNLSASRPQDRQFILSSKKLLLSDSGFYLCAWSVGLHEETQYFGPGTRLLVL.

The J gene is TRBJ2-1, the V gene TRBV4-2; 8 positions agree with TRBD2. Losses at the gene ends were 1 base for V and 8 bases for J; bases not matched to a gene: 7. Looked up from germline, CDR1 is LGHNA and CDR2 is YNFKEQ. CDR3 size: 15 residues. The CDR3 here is CASSQGGGSHDEQFF. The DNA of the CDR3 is TGTGCCAGCAGCCAAGGCGGGGGGAGTCACGATGAGCAGTTCTTC.

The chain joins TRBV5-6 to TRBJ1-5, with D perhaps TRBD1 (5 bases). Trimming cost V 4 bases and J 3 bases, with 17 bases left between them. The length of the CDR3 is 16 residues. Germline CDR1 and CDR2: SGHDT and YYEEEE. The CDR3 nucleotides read TGTGCCAGCAGCAGAGGGGAGGTCCTACTCAATCAGCCCCAGCATTTT. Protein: CASSRGEVLLNQPQHF. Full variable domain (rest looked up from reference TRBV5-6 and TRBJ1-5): DAGVTQSPTHLIKTRGQQVTLRCSPKSGHDTVSWYQQALGQGPQFIFQYYEEEERQRGNFPDRFSGHQFPNYSSELNVNALLLGDSALYLCASSRGEVLLNQPQHFGDGTRLSIL.

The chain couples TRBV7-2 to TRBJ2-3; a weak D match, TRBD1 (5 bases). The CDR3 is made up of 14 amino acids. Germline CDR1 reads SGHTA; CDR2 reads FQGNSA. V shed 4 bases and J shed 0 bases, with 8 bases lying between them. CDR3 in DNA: TGTGCCAGCAGCTCAGGGTGGAGCACAGATACGCAGTATTTT. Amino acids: CASSSGWSTDTQYF.

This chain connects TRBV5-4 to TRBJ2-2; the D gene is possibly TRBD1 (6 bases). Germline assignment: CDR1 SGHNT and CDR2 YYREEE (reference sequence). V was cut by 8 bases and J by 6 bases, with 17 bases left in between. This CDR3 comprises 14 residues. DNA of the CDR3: TGTGCCAGTCATAGGACGGCAGGGGCCGGGGAGCTGTTTTTT. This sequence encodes CASHRTAGAGELFF.

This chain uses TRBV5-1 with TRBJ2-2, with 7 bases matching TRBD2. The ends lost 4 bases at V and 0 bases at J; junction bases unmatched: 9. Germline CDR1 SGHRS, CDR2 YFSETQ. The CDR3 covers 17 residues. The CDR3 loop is CASSPPGGYANTGELFF. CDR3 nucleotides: TGCGCCAGCAGCCCCCCCGGGGGGTACGCGAACACCGGGGAGCTGTTTTTT.

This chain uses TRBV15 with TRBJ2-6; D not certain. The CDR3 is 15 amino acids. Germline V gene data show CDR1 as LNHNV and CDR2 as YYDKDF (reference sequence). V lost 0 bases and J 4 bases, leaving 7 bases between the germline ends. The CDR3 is CATSRDRSGANVLTF. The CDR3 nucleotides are TGTGCCACCAGCAGAGATAGGTCCGGGGCCAACGTCCTGACTTTC.

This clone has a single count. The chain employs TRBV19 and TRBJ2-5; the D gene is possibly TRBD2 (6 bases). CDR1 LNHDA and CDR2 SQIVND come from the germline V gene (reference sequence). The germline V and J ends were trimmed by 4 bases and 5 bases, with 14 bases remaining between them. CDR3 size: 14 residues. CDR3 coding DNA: TGTGCCAGTAGTAGCATTGCGGGGTCGGAGACCCAGTACTTC. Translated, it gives CASSSIAGSETQYF. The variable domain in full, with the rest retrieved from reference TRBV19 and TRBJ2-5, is DGGITQSPKYLFRKEGQNVTLSCEQNLNHDAMYWYRQDPGQGLRLIYYSQIVNDFQKGDIAEGYSVSREKKESFPLTVTSAQKNPTAFYLCASSSIAGSETQYFGPGTRLLVL.

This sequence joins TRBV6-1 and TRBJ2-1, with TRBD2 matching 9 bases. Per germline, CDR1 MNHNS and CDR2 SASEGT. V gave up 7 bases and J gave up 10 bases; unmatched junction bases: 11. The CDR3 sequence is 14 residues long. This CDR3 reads CASIQRLAVLEQFF. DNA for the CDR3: TGTGCCAGCATTCAGAGACTAGCGGTACTGGAGCAGTTCTTC.

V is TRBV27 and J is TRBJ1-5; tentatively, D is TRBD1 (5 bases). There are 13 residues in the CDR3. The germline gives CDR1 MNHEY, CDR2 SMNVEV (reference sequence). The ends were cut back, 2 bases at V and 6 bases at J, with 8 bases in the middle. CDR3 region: CASSLGGVQPQHF. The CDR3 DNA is TGTGCCAGCAGTTTAGGGGGTGTTCAGCCCCAGCATTTT.

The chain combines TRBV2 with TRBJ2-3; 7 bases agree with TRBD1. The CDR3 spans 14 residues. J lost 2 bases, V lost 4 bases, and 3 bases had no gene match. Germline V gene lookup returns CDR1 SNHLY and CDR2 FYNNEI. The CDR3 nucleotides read TGTGCCAGCAGTGGGGACAGCCCCACAGATACGCAGTATTTT. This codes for CASSGDSPTDTQYF. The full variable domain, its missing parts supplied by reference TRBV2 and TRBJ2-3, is EPEVTQTPSHQVTQMGQEVILRCVPISNHLYFYWYRQILGQKVEFLVSFYNNEISEKSEIFDDQFSVERPDGSNFTLKIRSTKLEDSAMYFCASSGDSPTDTQYFGPGTRLTVL.

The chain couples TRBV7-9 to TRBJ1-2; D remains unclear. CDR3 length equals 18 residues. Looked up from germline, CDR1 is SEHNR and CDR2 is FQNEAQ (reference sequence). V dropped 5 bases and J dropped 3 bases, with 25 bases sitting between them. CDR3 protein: CASSPQYNVADYDYGYTF. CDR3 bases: TGTGCCAGCAGCCCACAATACAATGTGGCAGATTACGACTATGGCTACACCTTC. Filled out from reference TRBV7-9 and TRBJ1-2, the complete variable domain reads DTGVSQNPRHKITKRGQNVTFRCDPISEHNRLYWYRQTLGQGPEFLTYFQNEAQLEKSRLLSDRFSAERPKGSFSTLEIQRTEQGDSAMYLCASSPQYNVADYDYGYTFGSGTRLTVV.

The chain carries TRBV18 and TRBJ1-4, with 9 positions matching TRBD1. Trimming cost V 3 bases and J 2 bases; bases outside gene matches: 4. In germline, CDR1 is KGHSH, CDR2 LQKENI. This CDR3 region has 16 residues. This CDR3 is CASSPTTGGTNEKLFF. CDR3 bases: TGTGCCAGCTCACCTACTACAGGGGGCACTAATGAAAAACTGTTTTTT.

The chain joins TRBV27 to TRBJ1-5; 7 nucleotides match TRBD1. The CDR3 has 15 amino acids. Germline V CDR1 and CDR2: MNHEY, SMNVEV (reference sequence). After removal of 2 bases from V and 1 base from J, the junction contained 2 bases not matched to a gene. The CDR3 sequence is CASSLEGASNQPQHF. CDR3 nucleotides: TGTGCCAGCAGTTTAGAGGGGGCGAGCAATCAGCCCCAGCATTTT.

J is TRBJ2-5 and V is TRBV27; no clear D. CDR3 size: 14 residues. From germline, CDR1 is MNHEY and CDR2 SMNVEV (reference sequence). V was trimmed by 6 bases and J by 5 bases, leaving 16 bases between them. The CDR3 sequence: CASRVNRDWETQYF. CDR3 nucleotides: TGTGCCAGCAGGGTGAATAGGGATTGGGAGACCCAGTACTTC.

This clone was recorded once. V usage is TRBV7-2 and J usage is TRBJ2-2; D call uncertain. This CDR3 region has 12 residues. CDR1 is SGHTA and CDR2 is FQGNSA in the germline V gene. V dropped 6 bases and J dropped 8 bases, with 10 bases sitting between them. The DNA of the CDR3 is TGTGCCAGCAGTCCGGCTCGGGGGGAGCTGTTTTTT. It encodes CASSPARGELFF.

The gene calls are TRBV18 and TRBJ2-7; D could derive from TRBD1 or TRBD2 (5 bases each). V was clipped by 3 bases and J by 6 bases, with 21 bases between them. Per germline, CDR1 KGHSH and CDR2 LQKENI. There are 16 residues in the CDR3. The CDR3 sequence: CASSPQNGTTLREQYF. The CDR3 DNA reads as TGTGCCAGCTCACCTCAAAACGGGACGACGCTCCGCGAGCAGTACTTC.

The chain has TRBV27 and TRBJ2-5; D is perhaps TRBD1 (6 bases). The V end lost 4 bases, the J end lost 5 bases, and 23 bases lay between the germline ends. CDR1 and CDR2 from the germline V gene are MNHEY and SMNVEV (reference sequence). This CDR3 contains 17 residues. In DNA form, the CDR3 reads TGTGCCAGCAGTTCTCGATCGGTAAACAGGGAGAGGGAGACCCAGTACTTC. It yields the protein CASSSRSVNRERETQYF.

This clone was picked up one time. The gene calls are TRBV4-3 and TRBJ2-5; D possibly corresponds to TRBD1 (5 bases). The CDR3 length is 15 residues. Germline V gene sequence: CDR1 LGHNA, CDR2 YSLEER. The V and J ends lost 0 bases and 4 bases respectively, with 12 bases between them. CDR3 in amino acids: CASSQDFVGVETQYF. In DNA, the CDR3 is TGCGCCAGCAGCCAAGATTTCGTAGGGGTAGAGACCCAGTACTTC.

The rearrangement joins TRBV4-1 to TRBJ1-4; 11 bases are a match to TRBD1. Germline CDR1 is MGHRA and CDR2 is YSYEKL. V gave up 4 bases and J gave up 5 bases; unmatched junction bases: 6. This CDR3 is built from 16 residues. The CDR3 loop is CASSRSGDRGNEKLFF. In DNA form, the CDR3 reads TGCGCCAGCAGCCGAAGCGGGGACAGGGGGAATGAAAAACTGTTTTTT.

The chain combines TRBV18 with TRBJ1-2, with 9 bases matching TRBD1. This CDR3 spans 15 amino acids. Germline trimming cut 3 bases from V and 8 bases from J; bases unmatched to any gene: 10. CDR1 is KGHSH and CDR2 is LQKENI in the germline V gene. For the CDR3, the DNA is TGTGCCAGCTCACCTTTTGATCGGACAGGGGAAGGCTACACCTTC. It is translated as CASSPFDRTGEGYTF.

CDR3 in DNA: TGTGCCAGCTCACCACCGATCCGGACGACAGATACGCAGTATTTT. The encoded protein is CASSPPIRTTDTQYF. The V gene is TRBV18, the J gene TRBJ2-3; D is uncertain. Trimming took 0 bases from V and 3 from J, leaving 10 bases between them. Germline lookup yields CDR1 KGHSH and CDR2 LQKENI. CDR3 size: 15 residues.

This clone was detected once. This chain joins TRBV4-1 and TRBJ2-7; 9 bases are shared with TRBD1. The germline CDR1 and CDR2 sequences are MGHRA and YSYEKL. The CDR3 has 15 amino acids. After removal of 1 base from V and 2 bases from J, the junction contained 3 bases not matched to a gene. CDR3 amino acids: CASSQGGQGPYEQYF. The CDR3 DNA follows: TGCGCCAGCAGCCAAGGGGGACAGGGTCCCTACGAGCAGTACTTC.